This TCR beta chain derives from a study of T cell responses to AZD1222 COVID-19 vaccine. The germline CDR1 and CDR2 sequences are MNHEY and SVGAGI. CDR3 size: 15 residues. V was trimmed by 6 bases and J by 2 bases, leaving 14 bases between them. Only in-frame clones appear in the TCRdb table, and some are missing; sequencing was by immunoSEQ multiplex PCR. In the table there are under 95,000 clones, more than 90% of which are singletons. Here the sequenced sample was peripheral blood, taken on day 0 of AZD1222 vaccination. The source is an adult in good health. The rearrangement joins TRBV6-5 to TRBJ1-5; D is undetermined. DNA for the CDR3: TGTGCCAGCAGCCAAGGCATGATGGGCAATCAGCCCCAGCATTTT. The encoded protein is CASSQGMMGNQPQHF.